A single sample is the source of the 25 T cell receptor beta chains below, sequenced in a study of cytomegalovirus exposure and HLA in healthy donors. PCR was performed using 60 Vbeta and 13 Jbeta primers. Clones were sequenced by immunoSEQ multiplex PCR, and TCRdb holds only the in-frame ones, with some missing. Here the sample spans fewer than 60,000 clones, about 72% being singletons. Sequencing used PBMCs. The receptors come from a woman aged 40 to 50 in good health and CMV-seropositive.

The gene calls are TRBV6-5 and TRBJ1-2, with 7 bases that match TRBD1. Germline V gene data show CDR1 as MNHEY and CDR2 as SVGAGI. V shed 4 bases, J shed 4 bases, and the junction held 9 bases outside the gene matches. The CDR3 contains 15 residues. CDR3 bases: TGTGCCAGCAGTTCCCAGATGACAGGGTCCTATGGCTACACCTTC. It specifies CASSSQMTGSYGYTF.

The chain employs TRBV5-5 and TRBJ1-3, with 7 positions matching TRBD1. The junction had 12 bases not matched to a gene; V was cut back by 4 bases and J by 2 bases. CDR3 length: 17 amino acids. From germline, CDR1 is SGHKS and CDR2 YYEKEE (reference sequence). The CDR3 nucleotides read TGTGCCAGCAGCCTAAGCAAGACAGGGTACCCTGGAAACACCATATATTTT. It translates to CASSLSKTGYPGNTIYF.

V usage is TRBV19 and J usage is TRBJ1-2; maybe TRBD1 (5 bases). CDR1 and CDR2 (germline): LNHDA, SQIVND (reference sequence). The V and J ends lost 7 bases and 8 bases respectively, with 23 bases between them. CDR3 size: 15 residues. The CDR3: CASTAGGTGGSGYTF. The CDR3 bases are TGTGCCAGTACCGCCGGCGGGACGGGGGGTTCAGGCTACACCTTC.

V usage is TRBV7-2 and J usage is TRBJ2-5; 13 bases map to TRBD2. The V and J ends lost 5 bases and 5 bases, in that order; junction bases with no gene match: 11. Germline values: CDR1 SGHTA, CDR2 FQGNSA. The CDR3 covers 17 residues. CDR3 sequence reads: CASSLPGTSGARETQYF. DNA for the CDR3: TGTGCCAGCAGCCTCCCCGGGACTAGCGGGGCCCGGGAGACCCAGTACTTC.

The gene calls are TRBV7-2 and TRBJ1-2; D may be TRBD1 (6 bases). Trimming stripped 5 bases from V and 3 bases from J, with 10 bases between. In germline, CDR1 is SGHTA, CDR2 FQGNSA. The CDR3 extends over 13 amino acids. CDR3 sequence: CASSIGQYYGYTF. The CDR3 coding sequence is TGTGCCAGCAGCATCGGACAGTACTATGGCTACACCTTC.

The CDR3 DNA reads TGTGCCAGCAGCCAAGTAGACGGTTGGCAGGGAACGTACGAGCAGTACTTC. Translating it yields CASSQVDGWQGTYEQYF. The V gene is TRBV14, the J gene TRBJ2-7, with D perhaps TRBD1 (5 bases). V was cut by 1 base and J by 4 bases, with 20 bases left in between. Germline V gene sequence: CDR1 SGHDN, CDR2 FVKESK. The CDR3 consists of 17 residues.

The J gene is TRBJ2-7, the V gene TRBV7-8, with 8 positions matching TRBD1. Trimming cost V 6 bases and J 0 bases; bases outside gene matches: 7. Looked up from germline, CDR1 is SGHVS and CDR2 is FQNEAQ. This CDR3 is 15 amino acids long. CDR3 loop: CASSPWTGSSYEQYF. The CDR3 nucleotides are TGTGCCAGCAGTCCCTGGACAGGGAGCTCCTACGAGCAGTACTTC.

This clone showed up just a few times. The chain carries TRBV7-6 and TRBJ2-7, with D uncertain. Per germline, CDR1 SGHVS and CDR2 FNYEAQ. CDR3 length: 14 amino acids. V was shortened by 1 base and J by 0 bases, with 7 bases between the two germline ends. In DNA, the CDR3 is TGTGCCAGCAGCTTAGTTGGCAGCTCCTACGAGCAGTACTTC. This gives the protein CASSLVGSSYEQYF.

A note on this clone: Other DNA sequences in this specimen translate into the identical CDR3. The rearrangement uses TRBV11-1 and TRBJ1-6; a possible D gene is TRBD1 (6 bases). V lost 5 bases and J lost 10, with 18 bases in between. The CDR3 is 15 amino acids. Looked up from germline, CDR1 is SGHAT and CDR2 is FQDESV (reference sequence). The CDR3 here is CASSTVTPRGSPLHF. CDR3 sequence (DNA): TGTGCCAGCAGCACAGTGACCCCAAGGGGGTCACCCCTCCACTTT.

The chain couples TRBV6-1 to TRBJ2-3; 9 nucleotides line up with TRBD1. Unmatched junction bases numbered 13, after V lost 8 bases and J lost 4 bases. Germline V CDR1 and CDR2: MNHNS, SASEGT. The length of the CDR3 is 16 residues. The CDR3 reads CASGGLLGTGSDTQYF. As DNA, the CDR3 is TGTGCCAGCGGTGGATTGCTCGGGACAGGGTCAGATACGCAGTATTTT.

The chain carries TRBV4-1 and TRBJ1-3; unclear D gene. Germline CDR1 MGHRA, CDR2 YSYEKL. The V end lost 1 base, the J end lost 3 bases, and 13 bases lay between the germline ends. The CDR3 loop spans 16 amino acids. CDR3 nucleotide sequence: TGCGCCAGCAGCCAAGGTTTGACACGGATTGGAAACACCATATATTTT. Translation gives CASSQGLTRIGNTIYF.

The chain has TRBV6-1 and TRBJ1-1; possibly TRBD1 for D (5 bases). The CDR3 length is 13 residues. Germline CDR1 and CDR2: MNHNS and SASEGT. The V end lost 5 bases, the J end lost 3 bases, and 10 bases lay between the germline ends. The chain's CDR3 is CASSTRAYTEAFF. CDR3 DNA: TGTGCCAGCAGTACCAGGGCTTACACTGAAGCTTTCTTT.

The chain links TRBV6-4 to TRBJ2-3; a weak D match, TRBD1 (6 bases). This CDR3 is 16 amino acids long. Germline assignment: CDR1 MRHNA and CDR2 SNTAGT. Trimming removed 2 bases at V and 3 bases at J, with 15 bases between. The CDR3 loop is CASSDSFTGRTDTQYF. The CDR3 coding sequence is TGTGCCAGCAGTGACAGTTTTACAGGGCGGACAGATACGCAGTATTTT.

The J gene is TRBJ1-5, the V gene TRBV5-1, with D uncertain. CDR3 length equals 14 residues. CDR1 and CDR2 from the germline V gene are SGHRS and YFSETQ. The germline V and J ends were trimmed by 1 base and 3 bases, with 8 bases remaining between them. CDR3 amino acids: CASSLTGNNQPQHF. Here the CDR3 DNA reads TGCGCCAGCAGCTTGACCGGGAACAATCAGCCCCAGCATTTT.

This sequence joins TRBV4-3 and TRBJ2-1; D is perhaps TRBD2 (6 bases). V lost 0 bases and J lost 1, with 13 bases in between. CDR1 and CDR2 from the germline V gene are LGHNA and YSLEER. The CDR3 is made up of 17 amino acids. CDR3 in amino acids: CASSQDLTRTSYNEQFF. As DNA, the CDR3 is TGCGCCAGCAGCCAAGATTTGACTAGGACGTCCTACAATGAGCAGTTCTTC.

The chain recombines TRBV6-6 with TRBJ1-5; possibly TRBD1 for D (6 bases). The germline CDR1 and CDR2 sequences are MNHNY and SVGAGI (reference sequence). This CDR3 region has 15 residues. V dropped 5 bases and J dropped 0 bases, with 11 bases sitting between them. DNA for the CDR3: TGTGCCAGCAGTGCAGGGGCCATTAGCAATCAGCCCCAGCATTTT. This encodes CASSAGAISNQPQHF.

The V call is TRBV7-9, the J call TRBJ2-5; D possibly corresponds to TRBD1 (5 bases). The J call is in doubt because the DNA end fits TRBJ2-7 better. This CDR3 spans 13 amino acids. The germline gives CDR1 SEHNR, CDR2 FQNEAQ (reference sequence). The CDR3 DNA sequence: TGTGCCAGCAGCCGTGACAGCTCCTACGAGCAGTACTTC. It translates to CASSRDSSYEQYF.

The chain's CDR3 is CASSERGRSEAFF. CDR3 sequence (DNA): TGTGCCAGCAGTGAAAGGGGCAGATCGGAAGCTTTCTTT. The gene calls are TRBV6-1 and TRBJ1-1, with D possibly matching TRBD1 (5 bases). Per the germline V gene, CDR1 is MNHNS and CDR2 is SASEGT. The CDR3 totals 13 residues. Trimming removed 2 bases from V and 8 bases from J, with 12 bases in between.

This clone was detected only once. This chain uses TRBV4-1 with TRBJ2-3, with 7 bases that match TRBD1. The CDR3 runs to 16 residues. V trimming: 0 bases; J trimming: 6 bases; junction bases outside the gene matches: 9. Per germline, CDR1 MGHRA and CDR2 YSYEKL. The CDR3 loop is CASSQDRNRGSDTQYF. CDR3 nucleotides: TGCGCCAGCAGCCAAGATCGGAACAGGGGTTCGGATACGCAGTATTTT.

This chain connects TRBV10-2 to TRBJ2-3, with 9 bases that match TRBD2. With 3 bases clipped from V and 4 bases from J, the junction kept 8 bases outside the gene matches. The CDR3 runs to 16 residues. Germline V gene data show CDR1 as WSHSY and CDR2 as SAAADI. CDR3: CASSEGRGGRADTQYF. The CDR3 DNA reads as TGCGCCAGCAGTGAAGGGCGGGGGGGCCGGGCAGATACGCAGTATTTT.

This clone was counted between two and nine times. CDR3 sequence (DNA): TGTGCCAGCAGCTTAGTGCGGCAGGGTGGGCAAGAGACCCAGTACTTC. Amino acid sequence: CASSLVRQGGQETQYF. The genes are TRBV7-6 and TRBJ2-5, with D maybe TRBD1 (5 bases). Trimming left V 1 base short and J 2 bases short, with 14 bases between. There are 16 residues in the CDR3. The germline V gene has CDR1 SGHVS and CDR2 FNYEAQ. Full variable domain (remainder filled in from reference TRBV7-6 and TRBJ2-5): GAGVSQSPRYKVTKRGQDVALRCDPISGHVSLYWYRQALGQGPEFLTYFNYEAQQDKSGLPNDRFSAERPEGSISTLTIQRTEQRDSAMYRCASSLVRQGGQETQYFGPGTRLLVL.

The gene calls are TRBV10-3 and TRBJ2-1; 12 bases agree with TRBD2. The J segment lost 2 bases and the V segment lost 9 bases, leaving 2 bases of the junction unmatched. Germline V gives CDR1 ENHRY, CDR2 SYGVKD. The CDR3 spans 14 residues. CDR3 sequence (DNA): TGTGCCATGGGGACTAGCGGGCCCTACAATGAGCAGTTCTTC. Translation: CAMGTSGPYNEQFF.

This clone has just a few counts. This sequence joins TRBV5-1 and TRBJ2-1; 8 bases line up with TRBD2. Germline CDR1 reads SGHRS; CDR2 reads YFSETQ. The CDR3 contains 15 residues. J was trimmed by 1 base and V by 4 bases; bases with no gene match: 4. The CDR3 DNA reads as TGCGCCAGCAGCCCCCCGGGAGGGTCCTACAATGAGCAGTTCTTC. This encodes CASSPPGGSYNEQFF.

This clone was detected only a few times. The chain combines TRBV5-1 with TRBJ1-1; no clear D. The CDR3 totals 13 residues. CDR1 is SGHRS, CDR2 YFSETQ, per germline. V was clipped by 0 bases and J by 5 bases, with 8 bases between them. The CDR3 sequence: CASSLELMTEAFF. The CDR3 coding sequence is TGCGCCAGCAGCTTGGAACTAATGACTGAAGCTTTCTTT.

V gene TRBV10-2 combines with J gene TRBJ1-5; perhaps TRBD1 as D (6 bases). The V gene lost 3 bases and the J gene lost 2 bases, with 11 bases spanning the gap. Germline V CDR1 and CDR2: WSHSY, SAAADI. CDR3 size: 15 residues. CDR3 nucleotides: TGCGCCAGCAGTGATAGAGGGGGTGGCAATCAGCCCCAGCATTTT. This gives the protein CASSDRGGGNQPQHF.